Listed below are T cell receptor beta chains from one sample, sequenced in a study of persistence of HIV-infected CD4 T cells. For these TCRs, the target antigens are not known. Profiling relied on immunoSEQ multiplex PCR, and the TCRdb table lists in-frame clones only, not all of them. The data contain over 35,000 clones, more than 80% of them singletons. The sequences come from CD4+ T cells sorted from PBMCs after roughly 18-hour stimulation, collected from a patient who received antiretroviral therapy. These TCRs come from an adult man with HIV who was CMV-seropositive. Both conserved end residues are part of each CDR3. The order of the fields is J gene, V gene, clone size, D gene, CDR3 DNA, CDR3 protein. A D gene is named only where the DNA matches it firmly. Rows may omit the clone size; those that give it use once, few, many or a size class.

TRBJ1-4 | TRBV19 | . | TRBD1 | TGTGCCACCCGACAGGGACTTAATGAAAAACTGTTTTTT | CATRQGLNEKLFF
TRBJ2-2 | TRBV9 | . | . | TGTGCCAGCAGCGTAAATCCTAACGGGCACACCGGGGAGCTGTTTTTT | CASSVNPNGHTGELFF
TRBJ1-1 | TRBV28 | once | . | TGTGCCAGCAGCCCAGCCCTCGGGGGCGGCACTGAAGCTTTCTTT | CASSPALGGGTEAFF
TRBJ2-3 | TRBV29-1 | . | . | TGCAGCGTCCGGACCGGCGAGACGCAGTATTTT | CSVRTGETQYF
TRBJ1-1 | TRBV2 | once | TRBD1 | TGTGCCAGCAGTCCCCAGGGGGATGGCACTGAAGCTTTCTTT | CASSPQGDGTEAFF
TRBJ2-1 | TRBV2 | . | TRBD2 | TGTGCCAGCAGTGCGCAAGCGGGGAGTTTTTACAATGAGCAGTTCTTC | CASSAQAGSFYNEQFF
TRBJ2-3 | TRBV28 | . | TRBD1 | TGTGCCAGCAGTTTGACCGGGACAGGGGCGCTAACGCAGTATTTT | CASSLTGTGALTQYF
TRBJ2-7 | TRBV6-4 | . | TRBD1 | TGTGCCAGCAGTCCTAACAGGGGAAACTACGAGCAGTACTTC | CASSPNRGNYEQYF
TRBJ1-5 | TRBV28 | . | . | TGTGCCTCTCGAGGGGGGAGTCAGCCCCAGCATTTT | CASRGGSQPQHF
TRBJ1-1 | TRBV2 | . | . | TGTGCCAGCAGGTTGAGGACTGAAGCTTTCTTT | CASRLRTEAFF
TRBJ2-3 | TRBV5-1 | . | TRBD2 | TGCGCCAGCAGCCCCAGCGGGGGGAGCACAGATACGCAGTATTTT | CASSPSGGSTDTQYF
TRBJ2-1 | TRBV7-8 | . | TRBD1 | TGTGCCAGCAGCTCGGCGGGGATGGGACAGGGAAATGAGCAGTTCTTC | CASSSAGMGQGNEQFF
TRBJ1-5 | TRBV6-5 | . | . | TGTGCCAGCAGCCAAACCGGGACACCTGATCAGCCCCAGCATTTT | CASSQTGTPDQPQHF
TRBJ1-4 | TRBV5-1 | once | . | TGCGCCAGCAGCTTGGGGACAGTGGAAACTAATGAAAAACTGTTTTTT | CASSLGTVETNEKLFF
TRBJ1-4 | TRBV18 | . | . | TGTGCCAGCTCACCAAGGCAGGGCTCTAATGAAAAACTGTTTTTT | CASSPRQGSNEKLFF
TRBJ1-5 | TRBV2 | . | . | TGTGCCAGCAGTTTCCAGGCTCTTAGAGATCAGCCCCAGCATTTT | CASSFQALRDQPQHF
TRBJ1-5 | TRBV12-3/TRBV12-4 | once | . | TGTGCCAGCAGTCCACAGCGTTCTCCCCAGCATTTT | CASSPQRSPQHF
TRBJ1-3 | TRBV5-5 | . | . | TGTGCCAGCAGCCTGGGAGGCGACTCTGGAAACACCATATATTTT | CASSLGGDSGNTIYF
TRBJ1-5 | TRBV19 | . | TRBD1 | TGTGCCAGTAGTATAAGAGCTGGGGACAGTACCAATCAGCCCCAGCATTTT | CASSIRAGDSTNQPQHF
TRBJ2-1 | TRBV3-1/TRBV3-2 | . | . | TGTGCCAGCAGCCCCCCTCCCGGCGGAAGCTCCTACAATGAGCAGTTCTTC | CASSPPPGGSSYNEQFF
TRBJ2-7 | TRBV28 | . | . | TGTGCCACCCAAGGTGGAGAGTCCTACGAGCAGTACTTC | CATQGGESYEQYF
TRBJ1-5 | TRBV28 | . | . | TGTGCCAGCAGTTCCTATGGTCAGGGGAGGGGCAATCAGCCCCAGCATTTT | CASSSYGQGRGNQPQHF
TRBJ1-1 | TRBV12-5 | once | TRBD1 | TGTGCTAGTGGTTTGGTAAGGGTCGTAGGGGGCCGGGGGAGTATGAACACTGAAGCTTTCTTT | CASGLVRVVGGRGSMNTEAFF
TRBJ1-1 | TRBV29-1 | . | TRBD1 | TGCAGCGTTGCCGGGACAGGGTCTGGTGGCACTGAAGCTTTCTTT | CSVAGTGSGGTEAFF
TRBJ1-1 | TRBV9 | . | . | TGTGCCAGCAGCCCCTCTCAGTTGGCCAACACTGAAGCTTTCTTT | CASSPSQLANTEAFF
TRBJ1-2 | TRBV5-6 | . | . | TGTGCCAGCAGCTTGGCCCCCACAGGGACCGTTAACTATGGCTACACCTTC | CASSLAPTGTVNYGYTF
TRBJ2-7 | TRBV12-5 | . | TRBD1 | TGTGCTAGTGGTTTGGTACTAGGACAGGCCTCCTACGAGCAGTACTTC | CASGLVLGQASYEQYF
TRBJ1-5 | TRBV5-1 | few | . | TGCGCCAGCAGCCCCGAGGGCGGGGTCAATCAGCCCCAGCATTTT | CASSPEGGVNQPQHF
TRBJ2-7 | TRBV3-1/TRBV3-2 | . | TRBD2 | TGTGCCAGCACCACGGGAGGGGTCTCCTACGAGCAGTACTTC | CASTTGGVSYEQYF
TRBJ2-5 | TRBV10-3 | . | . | TGTGCCATCGCCTTAGGTGGCCAAGAGACCCAGTACTTC | CAIALGGQETQYF
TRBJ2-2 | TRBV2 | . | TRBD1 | TGTGCCAGCAGGCACGGACAGGGAGGCACCGGGGAGCTGTTTTTT | CASRHGQGGTGELFF
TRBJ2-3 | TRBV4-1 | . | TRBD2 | TGCGCCAGCAGCCAAGGTCGGGCGGGGGGGCAAGATACGCAGTATTTT | CASSQGRAGGQDTQYF
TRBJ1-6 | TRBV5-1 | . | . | TGCGCCAGCAGCTTGTGGACAGAAGATAATTCACCCCTCCACTTT | CASSLWTEDNSPLHF
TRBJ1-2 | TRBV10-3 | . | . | TGTGCCATCAGTGCAGGGAACTATGGCTACACCTTC | CAISAGNYGYTF
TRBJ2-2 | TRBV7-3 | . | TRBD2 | TGTGCCAGCAGCTTAGCGGCGACTAGCGGGGGCACCGGGGAGCTGTTTTTT | CASSLAATSGGTGELFF
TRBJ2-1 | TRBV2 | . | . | TGTGCCAGCAGTGTGTTGGGTGGGGTAACCAATGAGCAGTTCTTC | CASSVLGGVTNEQFF
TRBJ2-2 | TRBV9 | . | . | TGTGCCAGCAGCGTAATGGAGGGGAGAGGGGAGCTGTTTTTT | CASSVMEGRGELFF
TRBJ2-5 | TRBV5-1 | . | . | TGCGCCAGCAGCCGTTCACTTGGAGGGGGGGTACAAGAGACCCAGTACTTC | CASSRSLGGGVQETQYF
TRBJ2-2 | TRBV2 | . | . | TGTGCCACCGCAGGGGGCGGGGGGGCCGAAACCGGGGAGCTGTTTTTT | CATAGGGGAETGELFF
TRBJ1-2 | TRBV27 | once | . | TGTGCCAGCAGTCCCATCAACCTTCGACAGTCCCCTAACTATGGCTACACCTTC | CASSPINLRQSPNYGYTF
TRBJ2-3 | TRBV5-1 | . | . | TGCGCCAGCAGCTCAGGGGCGGGGGAGCCGTATTTT | CASSSGAGEPYF
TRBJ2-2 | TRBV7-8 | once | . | TGTGCCAGCAGGGTGGGGGGCTACCTCGCCGGGGAGCTGTTTTTT | CASRVGGYLAGELFF
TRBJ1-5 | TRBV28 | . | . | TGTGCCACGAGCAGAGGGTCGGGGCCCCAGCATTTT | CATSRGSGPQHF
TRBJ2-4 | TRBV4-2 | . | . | TGTGCCAGCAGCCTAGGCCCTAAGGGAAACATTCAGTACTTC | CASSLGPKGNIQYF
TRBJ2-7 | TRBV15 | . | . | TGTGCCACCAGCAGAGATCGGGAGAGGAGCGAGCAGTACTTC | CATSRDRERSEQYF
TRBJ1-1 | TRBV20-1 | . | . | TGCAGTGCTAGAGAAAACACTGAAGCTTTCTTT | CSARENTEAFF
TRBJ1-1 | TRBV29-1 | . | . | TGCAGCGTTGAGGTCACTGAAGCTTTCTTT | CSVEVTEAFF
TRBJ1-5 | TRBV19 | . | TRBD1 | TGTGCCAGTGCCACCGGGACAGGGGGCTATAGCAATCAGCCCCAGCATTTT | CASATGTGGYSNQPQHF
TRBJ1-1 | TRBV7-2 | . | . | TGTGCCAGCAGCTCCGGATTCATGAACACTGAAGCTTTCTTT | CASSSGFMNTEAFF
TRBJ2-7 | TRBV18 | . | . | TGTGCCAGCTCACCACCGTCGGTCTCCTACGAGCAGTACTTC | CASSPPSVSYEQYF
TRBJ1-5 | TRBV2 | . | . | TGTGCCAGCAGTGAGGGATATAGCAATCAGCCCCAGCATTTT | CASSEGYSNQPQHF
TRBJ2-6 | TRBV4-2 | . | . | TGTGCCAGCAGCCAAGATGCTGCCAGGGCGGTATCGTCTGGGGCCAACGTCCTGACTTTC | CASSQDAARAVSSGANVLTF
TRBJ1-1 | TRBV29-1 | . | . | TGCAGCGTTGAAGGGCGGGAAAGGGGAACTGAAGCTTTCTTT | CSVEGRERGTEAFF